This entry describes one T cell receptor (beta chain). Germline V CDR1 and CDR2: MDHEN, SYDVKM. Trimming removed 10 bases from V and 2 bases from J, with 11 bases in between. The CDR3 loop spans 13 amino acids. Repertoires were generated with immunoSEQ multiplex PCR, while TCRdb's copy carries only in-frame clones and drops some. The sample shows approximately 190,000 clones, 84% of them seen only once. These data belong to a study of blood T cell repertoires in COVID-19. The sequencing input was peripheral blood. The chain has TRBV28 and TRBJ2-2, with a tentative D call TRBD1 (6 bases). The clonotype was recovered from a woman in her 70s with active or convalescent COVID-19. For the CDR3, the DNA is TGTGCCATCTGGACAGAAAACACCGGGGAGCTGTTTTTT. Its translation: CAIWTENTGELFF.